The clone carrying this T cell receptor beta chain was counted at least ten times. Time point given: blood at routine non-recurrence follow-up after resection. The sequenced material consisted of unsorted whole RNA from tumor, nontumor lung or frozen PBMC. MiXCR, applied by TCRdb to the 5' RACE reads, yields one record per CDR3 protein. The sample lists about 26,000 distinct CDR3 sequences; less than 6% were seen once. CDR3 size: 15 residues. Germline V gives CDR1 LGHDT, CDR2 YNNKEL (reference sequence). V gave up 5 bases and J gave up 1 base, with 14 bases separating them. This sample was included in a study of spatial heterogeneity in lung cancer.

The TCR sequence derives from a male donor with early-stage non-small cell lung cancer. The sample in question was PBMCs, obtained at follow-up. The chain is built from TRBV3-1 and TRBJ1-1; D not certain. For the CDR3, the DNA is TGTGCCAGCAGCGAAAATCTGATTTGGAACACTGAAGCTTTCTTT. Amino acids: CASSENLIWNTEAFF.